Sequencing of this T cell receptor (beta chain) was carried out in a study of cytomegalovirus exposure and HLA in healthy donors. Study details: Among about 380 genotyped donors, about 83% fell in the Caucasian-associated ancestry cluster.

PCR was performed using 60 Vbeta and 13 Jbeta primers. Libraries were prepared by immunoSEQ multiplex PCR; TCRdb keeps only in-frame clonotypes and omits some of them. The top ten clones hold roughly 6% of a sample with more than 80,000 clones, about four fifths of them seen once. Germline values: CDR1 SEHNR, CDR2 FQNEAQ (reference sequence). Trimming removed 5 bases from V and 10 bases from J, with 18 bases in between. This CDR3 is 13 amino acids long. The specimen sequenced was PBMCs. This TCR derives from a woman between 50 and 59 years old in good health and CMV-seropositive. The rearrangement joins TRBV7-9 to TRBJ2-7; possible D gene TRBD1, 6 bases. The CDR3 protein is CASSPGQTLHQYF. CDR3 coding DNA: TGTGCCAGCAGCCCCGGACAGACACTCCATCAGTACTTC. The variable domain in full, with the rest retrieved from reference TRBV7-9 and TRBJ2-7, is DTGVSQNPRHKITKRGQNVTFRCDPISEHNRLYWYRQTLGQGPEFLTYFQNEAQLEKSRLLSDRFSAERPKGSFSTLEIQRTEQGDSAMYLCASSPGQTLHQYFGPGTRLTVT.